The clone carrying this T cell receptor (beta chain) was observed a single time. What it binds is unknown. Only in-frame clones appear in the TCRdb table, and some are missing; sequencing was by immunoSEQ multiplex PCR. Of roughly 54,000 clones in the sample, roughly 91% were seen once. Germline V CDR1 and CDR2: SQVTM, ANQGSEA. Trimming took off 4 bases at V and 6 bases at J, with 14 bases between the two ends. This CDR3 region has 13 residues. These data originate in a study of OX40 agonist ivuxolimab in advanced cancers. Looking at the study overall: It was ivuxolimab, an agonistic anti-OX40 (CD134) antibody, that patients were treated with. Study-wide results and limits: CD4+ and CD8+ T cells in blood underwent clonal expansion by week 6 at 0.1 to 3.0 mg/kg. Partial responders at 0.1-3.0 mg/kg showed near-lowest clonal expansion.

This clonotype originated in an adult with an advanced solid tumor such as melanoma, head and neck, liver or kidney cancer. The material sequenced was CD4+ or CD8+ T cells sorted from blood, taken in a trial of the OX40 agonist ivuxolimab. J is TRBJ2-3 and V is TRBV29-1; D unclear. CDR3 amino acids: CSVASPGGDTQYF. In nucleotides, the CDR3 is TGCAGCGTTGCCAGTCCCGGCGGTGATACGCAGTATTTT.